The source of this T cell receptor beta chain is a study of blood T cells in healthy people across ages. This clonotype was observed a few times. The antigen is unknown. The study, taken as a whole, reports: In these data, TCR beta diversity tracked strongly with naive T cell percentage. Versus aged donors, long-lived donors had higher diversity and more naive CD4+ cells. A roughly linear age-dependent decrease characterized TCR beta diversity per million T cells. Estimates based on one million T cells were treated as lower bounds.

A second about 6 to 12 cycle PCR used barcoded and J-beta primers. TCRdb used MiXCR to reprocess the 5' RACE reads, holding one entry per CDR3 protein. The sample lists 1.5 million to 2 million distinct CDR3 sequences, roughly 50% occurring once. The receptor was isolated from a middle-aged woman in good health. The sample consisted of blood.

CDR3 protein: CASRAGTASSNQPQHF. The CDR3 DNA sequence: TGTGCCAGCAGGGCGGGGACAGCCTCTAGCAATCAGCCCCAGCATTTT. The gene calls are TRBV6-1 and TRBJ1-5; 7 nucleotides agree with TRBD1. Looked up from germline, CDR1 is MNHNS and CDR2 is SASEGT. The CDR3 is 16 amino acids. Trimming cost V 6 bases and J 0 bases; bases outside gene matches: 8.